These T cell receptor beta chains were read from a single sample in a study of blood T cell repertoires in COVID-19. Using immunoSEQ multiplex PCR, the repertoire was profiled, and TCRdb retains in-frame clones only, with some absent. The sample has tens of thousands of clones; around 83% are singletons. Source material: peripheral blood. The source of these receptors is a man under 40 with COVID-19, enrolled during active disease. The conserved cysteine and the conserved F or W are not part of the CDR3 here.

v_call	j_call	cdr3_aa
TRBV7-9	TRBJ2-1	ASSSLLPYGSIGNEQF
TRBV7-2	TRBJ1-2	ASSLAGGTNYGYT
TRBV19	TRBJ2-3	ASSTRQGDTQY
TRBV7-9	TRBJ1-4	ASRDRRNTTNEKLF
TRBV28	TRBJ2-2	ASSARGNTGELF
TRBV28	TRBJ1-1	ASRTQGASTEAF
TRBV18	TRBJ2-5	ASSPAGYQETQY
TRBV4-3	TRBJ2-1	ASSQPGTSYNEQF
TRBV2	TRBJ1-6	ASRSRTGGNSPLH
TRBV5-5	TRBJ2-4	ASSLGTGRAKNIQY
TRBV2	TRBJ1-4	ASSPGAPNEKLF
TRBV4-2	TRBJ2-1	ASSQERDRNNEQF
TRBV11-2	TRBJ1-2	ASSSDGDYGYT
TRBV27	TRBJ2-1	ASRGGQEQF
TRBV4-2	TRBJ1-5	ASSQEGARQPQH
TRBV19	TRBJ1-5	ASSWSVDQPQH
TRBV4-1	TRBJ2-1	ASSQPLGLAGGPINEQF
TRBV5-4	TRBJ2-5	ASSLEGLRAETQY
TRBV27	TRBJ1-1	ASARGAGEAF
TRBV6-2/TRBV6-3	TRBJ1-4	ASSYGRLNEKLF
TRBV30	TRBJ2-7	AWSKGDRAHEQY
TRBV28	TRBJ2-7	ASSLRGVGGTYEQY
TRBV11-2	TRBJ2-2	ASSLGRGELF
TRBV9	TRBJ2-7	ASSGAGTGDKQY
TRBV11-2	TRBJ1-5	ASSLVGDGPQH
TRBV14	TRBJ2-1	ASSQVPGLASYNEQF
TRBV7-2	TRBJ1-6	ASSLGQGSPLH
TRBV7-9	TRBJ2-7	ASTLTVLDEQY
TRBV19	TRBJ1-5	ASSTDRGSRQPQH
TRBV6-1	TRBJ1-2	ASSEQGIYGYT
TRBV10-3	TRBJ2-3	AIRTAGVGDTQY
TRBV10-3	TRBJ2-2	AIRLAANTGELF
TRBV25-1	TRBJ1-2	ASTSASGFRGYT
TRBV11-2	TRBJ2-2	ASSLGPYNTGELF
TRBV28	TRBJ1-1	ASSSGFNTEAF
TRBV4-2	TRBJ2-5	ASSQAGETQY
TRBV7-2	TRBJ2-7	ASSLKAAYEQY
TRBV6-5	TRBJ1-2	ASSYSGGATNYGYT
TRBV6-6	TRBJ2-7	ASGRQGTSYEQY
TRBV6-5	TRBJ2-3	ASSSRDTRTDTQY
TRBV19	TRBJ1-4	ASSIPSYSTNEKLF
TRBV5-1	TRBJ2-3	ASSNGGSTDTQY
TRBV7-8	TRBJ1-2	ASSSQGATNYGYT
TRBV24-1	TRBJ2-3	ATCRGETDTQY